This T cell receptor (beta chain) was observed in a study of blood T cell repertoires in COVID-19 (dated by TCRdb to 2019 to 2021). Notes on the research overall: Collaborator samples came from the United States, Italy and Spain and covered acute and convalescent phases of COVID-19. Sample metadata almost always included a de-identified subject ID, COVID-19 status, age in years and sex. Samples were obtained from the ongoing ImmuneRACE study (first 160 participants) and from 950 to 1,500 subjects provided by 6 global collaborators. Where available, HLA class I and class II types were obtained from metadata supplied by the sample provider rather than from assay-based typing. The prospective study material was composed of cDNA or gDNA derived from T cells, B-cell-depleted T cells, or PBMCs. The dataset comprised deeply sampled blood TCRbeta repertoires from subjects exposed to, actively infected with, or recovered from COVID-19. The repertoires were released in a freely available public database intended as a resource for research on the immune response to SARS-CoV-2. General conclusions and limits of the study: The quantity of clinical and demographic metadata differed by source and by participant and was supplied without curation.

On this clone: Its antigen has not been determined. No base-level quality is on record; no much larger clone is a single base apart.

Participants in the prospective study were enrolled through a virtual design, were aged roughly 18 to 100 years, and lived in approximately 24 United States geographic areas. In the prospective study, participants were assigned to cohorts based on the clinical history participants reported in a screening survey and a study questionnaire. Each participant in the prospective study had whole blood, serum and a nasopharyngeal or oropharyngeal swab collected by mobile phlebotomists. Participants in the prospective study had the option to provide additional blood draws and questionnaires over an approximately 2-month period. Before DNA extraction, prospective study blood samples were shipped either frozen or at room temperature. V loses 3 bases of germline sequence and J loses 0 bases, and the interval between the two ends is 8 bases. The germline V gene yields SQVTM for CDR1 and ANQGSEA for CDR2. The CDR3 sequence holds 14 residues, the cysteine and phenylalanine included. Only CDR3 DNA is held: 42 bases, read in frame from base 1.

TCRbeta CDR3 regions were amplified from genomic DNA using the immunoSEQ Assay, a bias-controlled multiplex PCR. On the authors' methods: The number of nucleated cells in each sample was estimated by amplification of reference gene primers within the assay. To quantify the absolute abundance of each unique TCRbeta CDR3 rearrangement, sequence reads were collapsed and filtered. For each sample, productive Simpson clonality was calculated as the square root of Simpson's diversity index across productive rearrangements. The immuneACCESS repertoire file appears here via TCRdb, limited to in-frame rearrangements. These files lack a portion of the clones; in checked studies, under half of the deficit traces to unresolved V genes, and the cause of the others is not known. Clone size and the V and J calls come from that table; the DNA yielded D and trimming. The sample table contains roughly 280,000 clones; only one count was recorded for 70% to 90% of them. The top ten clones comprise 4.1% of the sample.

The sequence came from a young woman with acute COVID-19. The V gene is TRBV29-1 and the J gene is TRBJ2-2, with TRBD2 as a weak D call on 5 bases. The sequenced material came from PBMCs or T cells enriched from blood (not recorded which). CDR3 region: CSVDEGTNTGELFF. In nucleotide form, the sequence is TGCAGCGTTGATGAGGGAACGAACACCGGGGAGCTGTTTTTT.